The next 32 T cell receptor beta chains were all read from a single sample in a study of CD8 T cells in ankylosing spondylitis. One entry per CDR3 protein, called by TCRdb with MiXCR from the 5' RACE reads. The sample includes 200,000 to 300,000 distinct CDR3 sequences, around 8% of them seen just once. The specimen was blood, either unsorted or a sorted T cell fraction (not recorded which). The receptor source for this set is a female donor with ankylosing spondylitis or in good health (not recorded which).

The chain has TRBV7-2 and TRBJ1-2; D is unresolved. V shed 4 bases and J shed 8 bases, with 14 bases lying between them. The CDR3 runs 13 residues. CDR1 is SGHTA and CDR2 is FQGNSA in the germline V gene. CDR3 nucleotide sequence: TGTGCCAGCAGCTCCCGTGGAGGAGAAGGCTACACCTTC. Translating gives CASSSRGGEGYTF.

This clonotype was seen at least ten times. V gene TRBV29-1 combines with J gene TRBJ1-1; tentatively, D is TRBD1 (5 bases). The CDR3 is made up of 13 amino acids. V was clipped by 3 bases and J by 4 bases, with 12 bases between them. CDR1 is SQVTM, CDR2 ANQGSEA, per germline. For the CDR3, the DNA is TGCAGCGTTGAGGCGGGGGGGGGCACTGAAGCTTTCTTT. Amino acids: CSVEAGGGTEAFF.

This clonotype was recorded at least ten times. The chain has TRBV29-1 and TRBJ2-7; D uncertain. Germline CDR1 reads SQVTM; CDR2 reads ANQGSEA. Trimming shortened V by 6 bases and J by 2 bases, and 8 bases separated the two germline ends. The CDR3 totals 11 residues. The CDR3 nucleotides are TGCAGCGTGCTTTTAACCTACGAGCAGTACTTC. It translates to CSVLLTYEQYF.

This clonotype was seen at least ten times. This chain links TRBV28 with TRBJ2-3; D might be TRBD2 (6 bases). V was clipped by 3 bases and J by 2 bases, with 12 bases between them. There are 15 residues in the CDR3. CDR1 MDHEN and CDR2 SYDVKM come from the germline V gene. The CDR3 nucleotides are TGTGCCAGCAGTTTTAGCGGAACCTTCACAGATACGCAGTATTTT. It specifies CASSFSGTFTDTQYF.

Many counts were recorded for this clonotype. CDR3 loop: CSSGLAGGQPSRGEQFF. The CDR3 DNA is TGCAGCTCAGGACTAGCGGGAGGTCAACCCTCCAGGGGGGAGCAGTTCTTC. This chain uses TRBV29-1 with TRBJ2-1; 14 nucleotides line up with TRBD2. The germline V gene encodes CDR1 SQVTM and CDR2 ANQGSEA. The CDR3 is 17 residues long. The J segment lost 10 bases and the V segment lost 8 bases, leaving 19 bases of the junction unmatched.

Ten or more counts support this clonotype. V gene TRBV5-1 combines with J gene TRBJ1-4; D unresolved. V lost 0 bases and J 8 bases, leaving 8 bases between the germline ends. The length of the CDR3 is 13 residues. CDR1 and CDR2 from the germline V gene are SGHRS and YFSETQ. Written as DNA, the CDR3 is TGCGCCAGCAGCTTGGTGTCCTCAGAAAAACTGTTTTTT. It specifies CASSLVSSEKLFF.

This clonotype has ten or more counts. The chain uses TRBV6-1 and TRBJ2-7; TRBD1 agrees at 7 bases. The germline V gene has CDR1 MNHNS and CDR2 SASEGT. V dropped 5 bases and J dropped 0; count of bases not matched to a gene: 7. This CDR3 contains 15 residues. The CDR3 loop is CASSQGGLSSYEQYF. The CDR3 region has the DNA TGTGCCAGCAGTCAAGGGGGCTTGAGCTCCTACGAGCAGTACTTC.

This clonotype was seen only a few times. J is TRBJ2-3 and V is TRBV25-1, with D maybe TRBD1 (6 bases). Trimming pared 5 bases from V and 0 bases from J, leaving 12 bases between. Germline CDR1 MGHDK, CDR2 SYGVNS. The CDR3 contains 15 residues. The DNA for the CDR3 is TGTGCCAGCAGTAGCACAGGGTTTAGCACAGATACGCAGTATTTT. Amino acid sequence: CASSSTGFSTDTQYF.

This clonotype has a count of ten or more. The V call is TRBV12-3 or TRBV12-4, the J call TRBJ1-4; D is unresolved. V shed 5 bases and J shed 6 bases, with 10 bases lying between them. This CDR3 is built from 13 residues. This chain's CDR3 is CASSRREYEKLFF. CDR3 nucleotides: TGTGCCAGCAGTCGAAGAGAGTATGAAAAACTGTTTTTT.

This clonotype has at least ten counts. The chain is built from TRBV20-1 and TRBJ2-1; the match to TRBD1 covers 7 bases. The V gene end was trimmed by 3 bases and the J gene end by 4 bases; junction bases not matched to a gene: 6. Germline CDR1 and CDR2: DFQATT and SNEGSKA (reference sequence). The CDR3 has 14 amino acids. DNA of the CDR3: TGCAGTGCTAGTGAGACAGGGCTATACAATGAGCAGTTCTTC. Protein product: CSASETGLYNEQFF.

This clonotype was recorded at least ten times. V gene TRBV2 combines with J gene TRBJ2-4; no reliable D call. Germline CDR1 reads SNHLY; CDR2 reads FYNNEI. This CDR3 has 13 residues. With 4 bases removed from V and 3 bases from J, the gap between germline ends came to 7 bases. The CDR3 nucleotides read TGTGCCAGCAGTGTTCGTGGCAAAAACATTCAGTACTTC. As protein: CASSVRGKNIQYF.

Ten or more counts support this clonotype. This chain connects TRBV19 to TRBJ2-3; weak D call: TRBD1 (5 bases). Per the germline V gene, CDR1 is LNHDA and CDR2 is SQIVND (reference sequence). V dropped 8 bases and J dropped 4 bases, with 7 bases sitting between them. The CDR3 sequence is 11 residues long. Here the CDR3 DNA reads TGTGCCAGTGCAGGGTCAGATACGCAGTATTTT. It is translated as CASAGSDTQYF.

This clonotype was seen many times. The chain joins TRBV5-1 to TRBJ1-1; D gene unclear. Between the trimmed V and J ends, which lost 1 base and 4 bases, there was a span of 11 bases. The germline CDR1 and CDR2 sequences are SGHRS and YFSETQ. This CDR3 has 14 residues. CDR3 nucleotides: TGCGCCAGCAGCTTGTCAGGTTCCAGCACTGAAGCTTTCTTT. Encoded protein: CASSLSGSSTEAFF.

At least ten counts were recorded for this clonotype. This sequence joins TRBV7-6 and TRBJ2-3, with 13 bases lining up with TRBD2. Germline V lookup: CDR1 SGHVS, CDR2 FNYEAQ. The junction had 7 bases not matched to a gene; V was cut back by 2 bases and J by 5 bases. The CDR3 covers 17 residues. For the CDR3, the DNA is TGTGCCAGCAGCTTACTGGGAACTAGCGGGAGGGAAGATACGCAGTATTTT. Protein product: CASSLLGTSGREDTQYF.

Concerning this clonotype: This could be a read error, since a much larger clone is one nucleotide away. This sequence joins TRBV24-1 and TRBJ2-3; D call uncertain. This CDR3 comprises 13 residues. CDR1 KGHDR and CDR2 SFDVKD come from the germline V gene. The DNA for the CDR3 is TGTACCACCAGCGTCACGTACACAGATACGCAGTATTTT. It yields the protein CTTSVTYTDTQYF.

This clonotype occurred once. Germline and junction disagree at one end, which may indicate a read error. J is TRBJ1-6 and V is TRBV7-2; D is unresolved. CDR1 SGHTA and CDR2 FQGNSA come from the germline V gene. CDR3 length: 15 amino acids. The CDR3 reads CASSLVGPPNLPLHF. CDR3 coding DNA: TGTGCCAGCAGCTTAGTAGGGCCCCCCAATTTACCCCTCCACTTT.

About this clonotype itself: A read error may be the cause here, since a much bigger clone is one base away. The V call is TRBV20-1, the J call TRBJ2-5; no clear D gene. Looked up from germline, CDR1 is DFQATT and CDR2 is SNEGSKA (reference sequence). Trimming took off 2 bases at V and 6 bases at J, with 7 bases between the two ends. The CDR3 has 11 residues. The CDR3 DNA sequence: TGCAGTGCTAGACCCAGGCAGACCCAGTACTTC. This codes for CSARPRQTQYF.

This clonotype was counted ten times or more. The rearrangement links TRBV5-1 to TRBJ2-2, with D perhaps TRBD1 (9 bases). Between the trimmed V and J ends, which lost 0 bases and 7 bases, there was a span of 16 bases. The germline V gene has CDR1 SGHRS and CDR2 YFSETQ. The CDR3 spans 16 residues. CDR3 sequence reads: CASSLAGTGTSGELFF. The CDR3 DNA is TGCGCCAGCAGCTTGGCCGGGACAGGGACTAGCGGGGAGCTGTTTTTT.

This clonotype has ten or more counts. The rearrangement uses TRBV29-1 and TRBJ1-1; TRBD1 agrees at 9 bases. There are 19 residues in the CDR3. Germline CDR1 SQVTM, CDR2 ANQGSEA. V dropped 1 base and J dropped 2; count of bases not matched to a gene: 17. CDR3 region: CSVEVLAGRLQGANTEAFF. The CDR3 DNA sequence: TGCAGCGTTGAAGTCCTCGCTGGGCGCCTACAGGGGGCAAACACTGAAGCTTTCTTT.

V gene TRBV7-9 combines with J gene TRBJ2-2, with TRBD1 matching 7 bases. The CDR3 extends over 15 amino acids. With V trimmed by 7 bases and J by 6 bases, 11 bases remained unmatched. CDR1 is SEHNR, CDR2 FQNEAQ, per germline (reference sequence). The CDR3 DNA follows: TGTGCCAGCATCCCTGGGACAGACTTCCCCGGGGAGCTGTTTTTT. Protein: CASIPGTDFPGELFF.

V is TRBV20-1 and J is TRBJ2-1; D may be TRBD2 (5 bases). The CDR3 extends over 13 amino acids. CDR1 DFQATT and CDR2 SNEGSKA come from the germline V gene (reference sequence). V was cut by 3 bases and J by 7 bases, with 13 bases left in between. CDR3 in DNA: TGCAGTGCTAGGGGGAGCGCGCCGAATGAGCAGTTCTTC. This gives the protein CSARGSAPNEQFF.

There are many counts of this clonotype. The chain links TRBV5-5 to TRBJ2-3; 7 positions match TRBD2. The CDR3 runs to 15 residues. J was trimmed by 2 bases and V by 4 bases; bases with no gene match: 7. Germline V gene sequence: CDR1 SGHKS, CDR2 YYEKEE (reference sequence). The CDR3 bases are TGTGCCAGCAGCAAGACTAGCCCGTCCACAGATACGCAGTATTTT. Its translation is CASSKTSPSTDTQYF.

The chain joins TRBV6-2 or TRBV6-3 to TRBJ2-7; 9 positions agree with TRBD2. CDR1 MNHEY and CDR2 SVGEGT come from the germline V gene. There are 16 residues in the CDR3. V shed 0 bases, J shed 2 bases, and the junction held 5 bases outside the gene matches. Here the CDR3 reads CASSYSSSGITYEQYF. CDR3 DNA: TGTGCCAGCAGTTACTCCTCTAGCGGGATCACCTACGAGCAGTACTTC.

This clonotype has a count of ten or more. V and J are TRBV29-1 and TRBJ2-3; D unclear. The CDR3 loop spans 11 amino acids. Looked up from germline, CDR1 is SQVTM and CDR2 is ANQGSEA. V was clipped by 2 bases and J by 11 bases, with 11 bases between them. The CDR3, as DNA: TGCAGCGTTGAATTCGTGGGAAGGCAGTATTTT. Encoded protein: CSVEFVGRQYF.

This clonotype was observed many times. This rearrangement joins TRBV20-1 to TRBJ1-2; TRBD1 matches at 8 bases. The trim removed 1 base at V and 1 base at J, leaving 11 bases unmatched. There are 17 residues in the CDR3. Germline lookup yields CDR1 DFQATT and CDR2 SNEGSKA (reference sequence). CDR3 in DNA: TGCAGTGCTAGAGTTACAGGGGGGCTCGGGAATAACTATGGCTACACCTTC. Translated, it gives CSARVTGGLGNNYGYTF.

This clonotype was detected ten times or more. The chain employs TRBV12-3 or TRBV12-4 and TRBJ1-2, with unresolved D. The V gene lost 3 bases and the J gene lost 2 bases, with 7 bases spanning the gap. The CDR3 has 13 amino acids. The CDR3 DNA sequence: TGTGCCAGCAGTTTGGCAGCGAACTATGGCTACACCTTC. Residues: CASSLAANYGYTF.

In its sample, this clonotype was seen many times. The chain is built from TRBV20-1 and TRBJ2-7; tentatively, D is TRBD1 or TRBD2 (6 bases each). Germline CDR1 reads DFQATT; CDR2 reads SNEGSKA (reference sequence). The CDR3 runs to 14 residues. V was shortened by 6 bases and J by 6 bases, with 21 bases between the two germline ends. The CDR3 protein is CSATGGGRTLEQYF. The CDR3 DNA reads as TGCAGTGCCACCGGAGGGGGGCGTACCCTCGAGCAGTACTTC.

This clonotype was counted at least ten times. This rearrangement joins TRBV5-1 to TRBJ2-3; unclear D gene. The CDR3 consists of 14 residues. The V end lost 0 bases, the J end lost 3 bases, and 8 bases lay between the germline ends. Germline values: CDR1 SGHRS, CDR2 YFSETQ. The CDR3 sequence: CASSLDFLTDTQYF. The CDR3 DNA follows: TGCGCCAGCAGCTTGGACTTCCTAACAGATACGCAGTATTTT.

This clonotype was counted many times. The CDR3 here is CASSPPSNGILSNEQFF. CDR3 bases: TGTGCCAGCAGCCCCCCCTCCAACGGGATCTTGTCTAATGAGCAGTTCTTC. The chain has TRBV4-2 and TRBJ2-1; D possibly corresponds to TRBD2 (5 bases). The germline gives CDR1 LGHNA, CDR2 YNFKEQ. The CDR3 consists of 17 residues. V dropped 4 bases and J dropped 7 bases, with 23 bases sitting between them.

This clonotype showed up many times. V is TRBV29-1 and J is TRBJ2-7; possible D gene TRBD2, 6 bases. Trimming took 4 bases from V and 5 from J, leaving 12 bases between them. The CDR3 is made up of 12 amino acids. Germline assignment: CDR1 SQVTM and CDR2 ANQGSEA. The CDR3 DNA is TGCAGCGTTGCCCCAGGGAGGCACGAGCAGTACTTC. It yields the protein CSVAPGRHEQYF.

This clonotype appeared many times. V gene TRBV19 combines with J gene TRBJ2-2; 10 nucleotides match TRBD2. The CDR3 has 16 amino acids. Germline CDR1 and CDR2: LNHDA and SQIVND (reference sequence). J lost 9 bases, V lost 1 base, and 8 bases had no gene match. This chain's CDR3 is CASSIGSGRAFRELFF. CDR3 nucleotides: TGTGCCAGTAGTATAGGCAGCGGGAGGGCCTTCAGGGAGCTGTTTTTT.

This clonotype was counted ten times or more. This chain connects TRBV4-3 to TRBJ1-1; D not resolved. This CDR3 has 14 amino acids. V was pared by 0 bases and J by 1 base, with 6 bases between. CDR1 and CDR2 (germline): LGHNA, YSLEER. The chain's CDR3 is CASSQDGRNTEAFF. The CDR3 DNA reads as TGCGCCAGCAGCCAAGATGGCAGGAACACTGAAGCTTTCTTT.